The 23 T cell receptor beta chains listed next were all sequenced from one sample in a study of T cells in localized non-small cell lung cancer. Using immunoSEQ multiplex PCR, the repertoire was profiled, and TCRdb retains in-frame clones only, with some absent. The data hold 100,000 to 150,000 clones, with around 92% observed a single time. The sample here was peripheral blood, taken before any cancer treatment. Receptor source: a female donor over 55 with stage I lung adenocarcinoma.

This clone has only a few counts. The rearrangement uses TRBV30 and TRBJ1-5; a possible D gene is TRBD1 (5 bases). The length of the CDR3 is 14 residues. Germline V CDR1 and CDR2: GTSNPN, SVGIG (reference sequence). The ends were cut back, 0 bases at V and 4 bases at J, with 10 bases in the middle. CDR3 sequence (DNA): TGTGCCTGGAGTGTTTGGGACGGAAATCAGCCCCAGCATTTT. Residues: CAWSVWDGNQPQHF.

As to this clone: The sample contains more than one DNA sequence encoding this CDR3. The chain uses TRBV9 and TRBJ2-3; D ambiguous. The V end lost 0 bases, the J end lost 5 bases, and 4 bases lay between the germline ends. Germline lookup yields CDR1 SGDLS and CDR2 YYNGEE. The CDR3 sequence is 12 residues long. Written as DNA, the CDR3 is TGTGCCAGCAGCGTAGTAGGAGATACGCAGTATTTT. Its protein is CASSVVGDTQYF.

This sequence joins TRBV10-3 and TRBJ2-2; 14 bases match TRBD2. The trim removed 6 bases at V and 6 bases at J, leaving 3 bases unmatched. The germline CDR1 and CDR2 sequences are ENHRY and SYGVKD. This CDR3 has 15 amino acids. CDR3 coding DNA: TGTGCCATCAGAGGACTAGCGGGAGGTTCCGGGGAGCTGTTTTTT. It is translated as CAIRGLAGGSGELFF.

This clone was detected only a few times. The chain carries TRBV27 and TRBJ2-5; 8 bases line up with TRBD2. Germline trimming cut 5 bases from V and 2 bases from J; bases unmatched to any gene: 7. Per germline, CDR1 MNHEY and CDR2 SMNVEV (reference sequence). The CDR3 is made up of 15 amino acids. The CDR3 spells CASSTRLAPQETQYF. CDR3 nucleotides: TGTGCCAGCAGTACGCGACTAGCGCCACAAGAGACCCAGTACTTC.

This rearrangement joins TRBV5-1 to TRBJ2-1, with D perhaps TRBD1 or TRBD2 (5 bases each). Germline CDR1 reads SGHRS; CDR2 reads YFSETQ. The CDR3 consists of 14 residues. Trimming took off 4 bases at V and 10 bases at J, with 18 bases between the two ends. Written as DNA, the CDR3 is TGCGCCAGCAGCCTCATCGCAGGGACCGCCGAGCAGTTCTTC. Translating it yields CASSLIAGTAEQFF.

The sample holds one count of this clone. The chain recombines TRBV7-3 with TRBJ2-7, with D maybe TRBD1 (5 bases). The CDR3 contains 13 residues. Germline V gives CDR1 SGHTA, CDR2 FQGTGA. Deletions cut 5 bases from V and 2 bases from J, with 10 bases between. CDR3 coding DNA: TGTGCCAGCAGCCATGACAGTACCTACGAGCAGTACTTC. It translates to CASSHDSTYEQYF.

DNA of the CDR3: TGTGCCAGCAGTCCCACGTGGGGAGGGGGTGGAGAGACCCAGTACTTC. Encoded protein: CASSPTWGGGGETQYF. The chain carries TRBV27 and TRBJ2-5; D may be TRBD2 (7 bases). From germline, CDR1 is MNHEY and CDR2 SMNVEV (reference sequence). V was pared by 5 bases and J by 4 bases, with 20 bases between. The CDR3 runs to 16 residues.

This clone occurred a few times. The same CDR3 also results from other DNA sequences found in this sample. The gene calls are TRBV7-2 and TRBJ1-1; D may be TRBD1 (6 bases). The CDR3 sequence is 15 residues long. Deletions cut 0 bases from V and 1 base from J, with 9 bases between. CDR1 and CDR2 (germline): SGHTA, FQGNSA. The CDR3 nucleotides are TGTGCCAGCAGCTTAGCCCTGGGACAGAACACTGAAGCTTTCTTT. Its translation is CASSLALGQNTEAFF.

This chain joins TRBV10-3 and TRBJ1-5; possible D gene TRBD1, 5 bases. Germline lookup yields CDR1 ENHRY and CDR2 SYGVKD. The CDR3 runs to 12 residues. V lost 6 bases to trimming and J lost 5 bases, with 8 bases between them. CDR3: CAIRGEDQPQHF. For the CDR3, the DNA is TGTGCCATCAGGGGGGAGGATCAGCCCCAGCATTTT.

J is TRBJ2-1 and V is TRBV7-6; a possible D gene is TRBD2 (5 bases). Germline V lookup: CDR1 SGHVS, CDR2 FNYEAQ. The CDR3 is made up of 14 amino acids. V lost 5 bases to trimming and J lost 2 bases, with 10 bases between them. Here the CDR3 reads CASSLSGAYNEQFF. The CDR3 DNA reads as TGTGCCAGCAGCCTAAGCGGAGCCTACAATGAGCAGTTCTTC.

This clone was recorded once. V gene TRBV7-6 combines with J gene TRBJ2-3; TRBD2 aligns across 8 bases. The J segment lost 4 bases and the V segment lost 6 bases, leaving 18 bases of the junction unmatched. The CDR3 sequence is 18 residues long. Germline-derived CDR1 and CDR2 are SGHVS and FNYEAQ. The chain's CDR3 is CASSPTSAGGVFPDTQYF. The CDR3 DNA is TGTGCCAGCAGTCCCACCAGCGCGGGGGGAGTCTTCCCAGATACGCAGTATTTT.

The V gene is TRBV11-3, the J gene TRBJ2-1; unclear D gene. The CDR3 spans 14 residues. V lost 5 bases and J lost 2, with 10 bases in between. CDR1 and CDR2 from the germline V gene are SGHNT and YENEEA. For the CDR3, the DNA is TGTGCCAGCAGCCAGAGTGGGACCTACAATGAGCAGTTCTTC. It translates to CASSQSGTYNEQFF. Variable domain in full (rest from reference TRBV11-3 and TRBJ2-1): EAGVVQSPRYKIIEKKQPVAFWCNPISGHNTLYWYLQNLGQGPELLIRYENEEAVDDSQLPKDRFSAERLKGVDSTLKIQPAELGDSAVYLCASSQSGTYNEQFFGPGTRLTVL.

V gene TRBV29-1 combines with J gene TRBJ1-2, with D maybe TRBD1 (5 bases). V was shortened by 0 bases and J by 8 bases, with 13 bases between the two germline ends. This CDR3 comprises 13 residues. Germline V gene data show CDR1 as SQVTM and CDR2 as ANQGSEA. CDR3 sequence reads: CSVEERGPWGYTF. The CDR3 DNA follows: TGCAGCGTTGAAGAGCGGGGCCCCTGGGGCTACACCTTC.

The chain employs TRBV2 and TRBJ2-7; 10 bases are shared with TRBD2. Germline CDR1 is SNHLY and CDR2 is FYNNEI. The CDR3 covers 14 residues. The junction had 6 bases not matched to a gene; V was cut back by 5 bases and J by 5 bases. CDR3 loop: CASSKSGREDEQYF. The CDR3 DNA sequence: TGTGCCAGCAGTAAAAGCGGGAGGGAGGACGAGCAGTACTTC.

The V gene is TRBV18, the J gene TRBJ1-3, with a tentative D call TRBD1 (5 bases). V lost 7 bases to trimming and J lost 4 bases, with 11 bases between them. The CDR3 is made up of 13 amino acids. The germline V gene encodes CDR1 KGHSH and CDR2 LQKENI. The CDR3 DNA reads as TGTGCCAGCTGGGGCTTTTCGGGAAACACCATATATTTT. Translating it yields CASWGFSGNTIYF.

The chain is built from TRBV7-3 and TRBJ2-1; 10 bases align to TRBD2. Looked up from germline, CDR1 is SGHTA and CDR2 is FQGTGA. Trimming took 5 bases from V and 6 from J; bases not matched to a gene: 7. The CDR3 sequence is 15 residues long. Written as DNA, the CDR3 is TGTGCCAGCAGCCTAAGCCTAGCGGGGGTCAATGAGCAGTTCTTC. This codes for CASSLSLAGVNEQFF.

The chain links TRBV2 to TRBJ1-5; D uncertain. Trimming left V 3 bases short and J 9 bases short, with 12 bases between. The CDR3 has 13 residues. CDR1 is SNHLY, CDR2 FYNNEI, per germline. CDR3 nucleotides: TGTGCCAGCAGTGAGGTCGAGCAAGGGCCCCAGCATTTT. As protein: CASSEVEQGPQHF.

The genes are TRBV27 and TRBJ2-3; the match to TRBD2 covers 10 bases. Germline lookup yields CDR1 MNHEY and CDR2 SMNVEV (reference sequence). Unmatched junction bases numbered 4, after V lost 1 base and J lost 3 bases. The CDR3 sequence is 16 residues long. The CDR3 spells CASSLLGLALTDTQYF. DNA of the CDR3: TGTGCCAGCAGTTTATTGGGACTAGCGTTGACAGATACGCAGTATTTT.

The J gene is TRBJ1-1, the V gene TRBV6-5; D is uncertain. Trimming stripped 0 bases from V and 4 bases from J, with 9 bases between. CDR1 and CDR2 (germline): MNHEY, SVGAGI. CDR3 length: 14 amino acids. CDR3 sequence reads: CASSYSGVGTEAFF. DNA of the CDR3: TGTGCCAGCAGTTACTCTGGGGTGGGCACTGAAGCTTTCTTT.

The rearrangement links TRBV2 to TRBJ2-1; D is unresolved. This CDR3 has 13 residues. Germline CDR1 reads SNHLY; CDR2 reads FYNNEI. The V end was cut by 1 base, the J end by 7 bases, with 8 bases between. In DNA form, the CDR3 reads TGTGCCAGCAGTGAAGATGGTAAGAATGAGCAGTTCTTC. Translated: CASSEDGKNEQFF. Together with reference TRBV2 and TRBJ2-1, the CDR3 gives the full variable domain: EPEVTQTPSHQVTQMGQEVILRCVPISNHLYFYWYRQILGQKVEFLVSFYNNEISEKSEIFDDQFSVERPDGSNFTLKIRSTKLEDSAMYFCASSEDGKNEQFFGPGTRLTVL.

This chain links TRBV14 with TRBJ2-1, with a tentative D call TRBD2 (6 bases). Germline V CDR1 and CDR2: SGHDN, FVKESK. The V gene lost 4 bases and the J gene lost 7 bases, with 20 bases spanning the gap. This CDR3 is built from 16 residues. The CDR3 nucleotides are TGTGCCAGCAGCCCCCCCGGGCTAGCGTTGGTGAATGAGCAGTTCTTC. This encodes CASSPPGLALVNEQFF.

The V call is TRBV5-4, the J call TRBJ2-7; 12 nucleotides match TRBD2. Germline V gives CDR1 SGHNT, CDR2 YYREEE (reference sequence). CDR3 size: 16 residues. After removal of 4 bases from V and 3 bases from J, the junction contained 8 bases not matched to a gene. CDR3 amino acids: CASSANLGLAGYEQYF. The CDR3 DNA reads as TGTGCCAGCAGCGCCAACCTGGGACTAGCGGGCTACGAGCAGTACTTC.

The DNA of the CDR3 is TGTGCCAGCAGTGAATTTAGGACAGGCGTCTACGAGCAGTACTTC. This sequence encodes CASSEFRTGVYEQYF. This chain connects TRBV25-1 to TRBJ2-7; 7 bases are a match to TRBD1. This CDR3 comprises 15 residues. The V and J ends lost 1 base and 3 bases, in that order; junction bases with no gene match: 6. From germline, CDR1 is MGHDK and CDR2 SYGVNS.